The subject of this entry is one T cell receptor (beta chain). The sample belongs to a study of blood T cell repertoires in COVID-19. Profiling relied on immunoSEQ multiplex PCR, and the TCRdb table lists in-frame clones only, not all of them. The data show roughly 200,000 clones, roughly 75% seen once. The CDR3 is 16 amino acids. The germline V gene encodes CDR1 LNHNV and CDR2 YYDKDF (reference sequence). The trim removed 0 bases at V and 1 base at J, leaving 5 bases unmatched. The sequence came from a woman in her seventies with acute or convalescent COVID-19. Material for sequencing was peripheral blood. The chain has TRBV15 and TRBJ2-7; 8 bases line up with TRBD2. This chain's CDR3 is CATSRDGSGTSYEQYF. CDR3 bases: TGTGCCACCAGCAGAGACGGTAGCGGGACTTCCTACGAGCAGTACTTC.